This section outlines one TCR beta chain sequence together with its context. The specificity of this receptor is unknown. No per-base quality is available; no much larger clone lies one base away. One collaborating source in Seattle enrolled patients during active infection and followed them longitudinally through the course of disease. Each collaborating institution followed its own protocols to collect whole blood in K2EDTA tubes. For TCRbeta analysis, collaborators shipped samples in one of three forms: frozen whole blood, isolated PBMCs, or DNA extracted from either of those sample types. This sample is part of a study of blood T cell repertoires in COVID-19 (TCRdb year 2020). At the level of the whole study: Collaborator samples came from the United States, Italy and Spain and covered acute and convalescent phases of COVID-19. The repertoires were released in a freely available public database intended as a resource for research on the immune response to SARS-CoV-2. The prospective study material was composed of cDNA or gDNA derived from T cells, B-cell-depleted T cells, or PBMCs. Deeply sampled blood TCRbeta repertoires from subjects exposed to, actively infected with, or recovered from COVID-19 were included in the dataset. Nearly every sample came with metadata listing a de-identified subject ID, COVID-19 status, age in years and sex. Samples came from the ongoing ImmuneRACE study (first 160 participants) plus 1,254 subjects from 6 global collaborators. Where available, HLA class I and class II types were obtained from metadata supplied by the sample provider rather than from assay-based typing. General study outcomes and caveats: The amount of clinical and demographic metadata varied by source and participant and was provided uncurated.

Here V drops 3 bases and J drops 5 bases, and the junction holds 14 bases not matched to any gene. The germline V gene (reference sequence) supplies CDR1 SGHKS and CDR2 YYEKEE. The CDR3 has 18 amino acids, counting the end cysteine and phenylalanine. The DNA shown is the 54-base CDR3, in frame from base 1. The immunoSEQ Assay, a bias-controlled multiplex PCR, was used to amplify TCRbeta CDR3 regions from genomic DNA. Per the original workflow: The number of nucleated cells in each sample was estimated by amplification of reference gene primers within the assay. To quantify the absolute abundance of each unique TCRbeta CDR3 rearrangement, sequence reads were collapsed and filtered. For each sample, productive Simpson clonality was calculated as the square root of Simpson's diversity index over productive rearrangements. TCRdb retrieved this table from immuneACCESS and kept in-frame rearrangements only. Not all clones are present; in checked studies, unresolved V genes account for under half, and no reason is known for the remainder. The D gene and trimming were derived from the DNA, and the V and J assignments and clone size from that table. This sample comprises about 96,000 clones, about 90% of them detected only once. The ten top clones hold about 4.2% of the sample.

The rearranged segments are TRBV5-5 and TRBJ2-5; 12 bases in the middle match TRBD2. The sample consisted of peripheral blood. The TCR originated in a human donor with COVID-19, enrolled during active disease. The donor label of this sample is uncertain. The CDR3 reads as follows: CASSSGDRLAGVGETQYF. The bases are TGTGCCAGCAGCTCCGGCGACAGACTAGCGGGGGTTGGGGAGACCCAGTACTTC.